This is a list of T cell receptor beta chains from one sample in a study of blood T cell repertoires in COVID-19. Clones were sequenced by immunoSEQ multiplex PCR, and TCRdb holds only the in-frame ones, with some missing. The profile shows about 210,000 clones, just under 85% of them singletons. The sample taken for sequencing was peripheral blood. Source of these receptors: a woman aged 45-65 years with active or convalescent COVID-19. The CDR3 runs from the conserved cysteine through the conserved F or W. The order of the fields is D gene, J gene, clone size, V gene, CDR3 DNA, CDR3 protein. A D gene is named only where the DNA matches it firmly. Size values are once, few and many counts, or a class for expanded clones, and some rows have none.

d_gene: NA; j_gene: TRBJ1-1; abundance: few; v_gene: TRBV28; CDR3nt: TGTGCCGTTCGGCCAGGGAACACTGAAGCTTTCTTT; CDR3aa: CAVRPGNTEAFF
d_gene: TRBD2; j_gene: TRBJ2-1; abundance: NA; v_gene: TRBV6-4; CDR3nt: TGTGCCAGCAGTCCCCAGAGAGCGGGACCACACAATGAGCAGTTCTTC; CDR3aa: CASSPQRAGPHNEQFF
d_gene: TRBD1; j_gene: TRBJ1-4; abundance: NA; v_gene: TRBV2; CDR3nt: TGTGCCAGCAGTGAGAGGGGCTGGACAGGGATCCTTAATGAAAAACTGTTTTTT; CDR3aa: CASSERGWTGILNEKLFF
d_gene: TRBD2; j_gene: TRBJ2-5; abundance: NA; v_gene: TRBV28; CDR3nt: TGTGCCAGCAGTTCGGGACTAGGACGAGAGACCCAGTACTTC; CDR3aa: CASSSGLGRETQYF
d_gene: NA; j_gene: TRBJ2-2; abundance: few; v_gene: TRBV5-4; CDR3nt: TGTGCCAGCAGACCGGACAGACGCACCGGGGAGCTGTTTTTT; CDR3aa: CASRPDRRTGELFF
d_gene: NA; j_gene: TRBJ1-2; abundance: NA; v_gene: TRBV20-1; CDR3nt: TGCAGTGCAGGGGCCGGCTATGGCTACACCTTC; CDR3aa: CSAGAGYGYTF
d_gene: NA; j_gene: TRBJ1-1; abundance: NA; v_gene: TRBV3-1/TRBV3-2; CDR3nt: TGTGCCAGCAGCCAAGATCCGGTTGAAGCTTTCTTT; CDR3aa: CASSQDPVEAFF
d_gene: NA; j_gene: TRBJ1-1; abundance: once; v_gene: TRBV5-1; CDR3nt: TGCGCCAGCAGCTTGGGGTTCGGCCCGAGGAGCACTGAAGCTTTCTTT; CDR3aa: CASSLGFGPRSTEAFF
d_gene: TRBD1; j_gene: TRBJ1-4; abundance: NA; v_gene: TRBV4-1; CDR3nt: TGCGCCAGCAGCCGGAGTGGGACAGGGAATGAAAAACTGTTTTTT; CDR3aa: CASSRSGTGNEKLFF
d_gene: NA; j_gene: TRBJ1-2; abundance: NA; v_gene: TRBV29-1; CDR3nt: TGCAGCGTTGAAGGGGACTCCTATGGCTACACCTTC; CDR3aa: CSVEGDSYGYTF
d_gene: TRBD1; j_gene: TRBJ1-5; abundance: NA; v_gene: TRBV4-1; CDR3nt: TGCGCCAGCAGCCAAGGAGGAGCAGGGGGCGCGCAGCCCCAGCATTTT; CDR3aa: CASSQGGAGGAQPQHF
d_gene: NA; j_gene: TRBJ2-1; abundance: NA; v_gene: TRBV11-2; CDR3nt: TGTGCCAGCAGCCGAGCCTACAATGAGCAGTTCTTC; CDR3aa: CASSRAYNEQFF
d_gene: TRBD1; j_gene: TRBJ1-2; abundance: NA; v_gene: TRBV5-4; CDR3nt: TGTGCCAGCAGCCCGGGAGCTACAGGGGTTCCTGGCTACACCTTC; CDR3aa: CASSPGATGVPGYTF
d_gene: NA; j_gene: TRBJ2-3; abundance: NA; v_gene: TRBV6-5; CDR3nt: TGTGCCAGCAGTTACGGGGGCCTTCTGGCAGATACGCAGTATTTT; CDR3aa: CASSYGGLLADTQYF
d_gene: TRBD1; j_gene: TRBJ2-1; abundance: few; v_gene: TRBV11-2; CDR3nt: TGTGCCAGCAGCACCCCGGACAGGGGACTGTACAATGAGCAGTTCTTC; CDR3aa: CASSTPDRGLYNEQFF
d_gene: TRBD1; j_gene: TRBJ1-4; abundance: NA; v_gene: TRBV19; CDR3nt: TGTGCCAGTAGGACAGGGACTAATGAAAAACTGTTTTTT; CDR3aa: CASRTGTNEKLFF
d_gene: NA; j_gene: TRBJ2-2; abundance: NA; v_gene: TRBV5-5; CDR3nt: TGTGCCAGCAGCTGGCTGGCGAACACCGGGGAGCTGTTTTTT; CDR3aa: CASSWLANTGELFF
d_gene: TRBD2; j_gene: TRBJ2-1; abundance: once; v_gene: TRBV3-1/TRBV3-2; CDR3nt: TGTGCCAGCAGCCAAGGTATAGCGGGGATGGATGAGCAGTTCTTC; CDR3aa: CASSQGIAGMDEQFF
d_gene: NA; j_gene: TRBJ1-5; abundance: once; v_gene: TRBV6-5; CDR3nt: TGTGCCAGCAGTTATTTGGGTGGGGGCGCGAGACAGCCCCAGCATTTT; CDR3aa: CASSYLGGGARQPQHF
d_gene: TRBD1; j_gene: TRBJ2-2; abundance: NA; v_gene: TRBV5-1; CDR3nt: TGCGCCAGCGGACAGGGGCGAGGCACCGGGGAGCTGTTTTTT; CDR3aa: CASGQGRGTGELFF
d_gene: TRBD1; j_gene: TRBJ2-3; abundance: NA; v_gene: TRBV5-1; CDR3nt: TGCGCCAGCAGCTCGTCCGGGACAGGGGGCCTGGTTACGCAGTATTTT; CDR3aa: CASSSSGTGGLVTQYF
d_gene: NA; j_gene: TRBJ1-5; abundance: NA; v_gene: TRBV7-9; CDR3nt: TGTGCCAGCAGCTCGGACACTAGCAATCAGCCCCAGCATTTT; CDR3aa: CASSSDTSNQPQHF
d_gene: NA; j_gene: TRBJ1-4; abundance: NA; v_gene: TRBV12-2; CDR3nt: TGTGCAAGTCGCCTTTCCCGGGTGGGGAGGAATGAAAAACTGTTTTTT; CDR3aa: CASRLSRVGRNEKLFF
d_gene: NA; j_gene: TRBJ2-7; abundance: NA; v_gene: TRBV30; CDR3nt: TGTGCCGGAGGTGAGGGCCCCTACGAGCAGTACTTC; CDR3aa: CAGGEGPYEQYF
d_gene: NA; j_gene: TRBJ2-1; abundance: once; v_gene: TRBV21-1; CDR3nt: NA; CDR3aa: CASSKDGCWGQGAEEQFF
d_gene: NA; j_gene: TRBJ1-5; abundance: once; v_gene: TRBV27; CDR3nt: TGTGCCAGCAGCGCAGGGCAGGGTTATCAGCCCCAGCATTTT; CDR3aa: CASSAGQGYQPQHF
d_gene: TRBD1; j_gene: TRBJ1-4; abundance: NA; v_gene: TRBV5-5; CDR3nt: TGTGCCAGCAGCAGAGAAACAGGGGGCTGGGAGGAAAAACTGTTTTTT; CDR3aa: CASSRETGGWEEKLFF
d_gene: NA; j_gene: TRBJ2-5; abundance: many; v_gene: TRBV10-3; CDR3nt: TGTGCCATCAGTGACGGGTTTGAGGGCGTTCAAGAGACCCAGTACTTC; CDR3aa: CAISDGFEGVQETQYF
d_gene: NA; j_gene: TRBJ2-7; abundance: NA; v_gene: TRBV5-6; CDR3nt: TGTGCCAGCAGCTTATCTACCGGGGGAAACTACGAGCAGTACTTC; CDR3aa: CASSLSTGGNYEQYF
d_gene: TRBD1; j_gene: TRBJ1-2; abundance: NA; v_gene: TRBV27; CDR3nt: TGTGCCAGCAGGACGACAGGGTCCCATGGCTACACCTTC; CDR3aa: CASRTTGSHGYTF
d_gene: NA; j_gene: TRBJ1-1; abundance: once; v_gene: TRBV28; CDR3nt: TGTGCCAGCAGTACAGGAGGGGCCTTTGACGAAGCTTTCTTT; CDR3aa: CASSTGGAFDEAFF
d_gene: TRBD2; j_gene: TRBJ2-3; abundance: NA; v_gene: TRBV5-1; CDR3nt: TGCGCCAGCAGCTTGGTTGCGGGGGGCCCCGGCTCGCAGTATTTT; CDR3aa: CASSLVAGGPGSQYF
d_gene: TRBD2; j_gene: TRBJ2-7; abundance: NA; v_gene: TRBV25-1; CDR3nt: TGTGCCAGCAGTCTAGCGGGAGGGTCCTACGAGCAGTACTTC; CDR3aa: CASSLAGGSYEQYF
d_gene: TRBD2; j_gene: TRBJ2-7; abundance: NA; v_gene: TRBV11-2; CDR3nt: TGTGCCAGCAGAACTAGCGGGTCGTACGAGCAGTACTTC; CDR3aa: CASRTSGSYEQYF
d_gene: TRBD1; j_gene: TRBJ1-1; abundance: NA; v_gene: TRBV23-1; CDR3nt: TGCGCCACCATGGGACAGGGGAGCACTGAAGCTTTCTTT; CDR3aa: CATMGQGSTEAFF